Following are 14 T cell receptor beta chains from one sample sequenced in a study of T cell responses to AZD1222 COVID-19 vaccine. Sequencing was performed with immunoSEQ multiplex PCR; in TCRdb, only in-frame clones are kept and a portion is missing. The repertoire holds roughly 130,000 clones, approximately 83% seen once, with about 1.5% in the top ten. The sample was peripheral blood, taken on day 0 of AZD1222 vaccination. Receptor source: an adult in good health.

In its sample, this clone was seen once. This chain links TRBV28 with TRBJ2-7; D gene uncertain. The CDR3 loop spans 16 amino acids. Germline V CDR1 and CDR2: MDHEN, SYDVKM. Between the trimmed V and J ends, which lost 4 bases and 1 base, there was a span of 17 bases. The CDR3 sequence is CASSYPLLGGSYEQYF. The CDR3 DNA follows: TGTGCCAGCAGTTACCCCCTCTTAGGTGGGTCCTACGAGCAGTACTTC.

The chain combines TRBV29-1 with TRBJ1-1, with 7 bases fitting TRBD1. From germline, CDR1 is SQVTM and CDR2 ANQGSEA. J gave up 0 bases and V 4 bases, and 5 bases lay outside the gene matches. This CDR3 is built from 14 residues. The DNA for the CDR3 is TGCAGCGTTGTTGCTACAGGGGTGAACACTGAAGCTTTCTTT. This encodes CSVVATGVNTEAFF. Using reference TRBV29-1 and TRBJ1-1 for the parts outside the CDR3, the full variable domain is SAVISQKPSRDICQRGTSLTIQCQVDSQVTMMFWYRQQPGQSLTLIATANQGSEATYESGFVIDKFPISRPNLTFSTLTVSNMSPEDSSIYLCSVVATGVNTEAFFGQGTRLTVV.

CDR3 nucleotide sequence: TGTGCCACCAGTGACGCGGGACAGTTATCCTACGAGCAGTACTTC. Translating it yields CATSDAGQLSYEQYF. The chain has TRBV24-1 and TRBJ2-7; a possible D gene is TRBD1 (7 bases). V shed 4 bases and J shed 1 base, with 13 bases lying between them. Germline CDR1 reads KGHDR; CDR2 reads SFDVKD. The CDR3 runs to 15 residues.

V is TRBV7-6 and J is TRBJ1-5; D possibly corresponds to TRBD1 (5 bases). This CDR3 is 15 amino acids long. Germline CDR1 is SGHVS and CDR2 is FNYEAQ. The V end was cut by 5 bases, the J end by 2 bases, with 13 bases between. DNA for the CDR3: TGTGCCAGCAGCGAAGGGACGGTGGGCAATCAGCCCCAGCATTTT. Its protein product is CASSEGTVGNQPQHF.

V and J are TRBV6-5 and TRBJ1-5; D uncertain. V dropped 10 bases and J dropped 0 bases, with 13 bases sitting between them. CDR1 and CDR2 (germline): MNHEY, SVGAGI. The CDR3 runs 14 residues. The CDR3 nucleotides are TGTGCCACAATCACAAAGTATAGCAATCAGCCCCAGCATTTT. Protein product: CATITKYSNQPQHF.

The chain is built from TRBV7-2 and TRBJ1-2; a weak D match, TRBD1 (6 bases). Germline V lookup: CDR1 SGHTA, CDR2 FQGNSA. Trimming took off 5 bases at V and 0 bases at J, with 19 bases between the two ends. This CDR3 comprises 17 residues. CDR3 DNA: TGTGCCAGCAGCCCCCGGTTGGACAGTCTTTCTAACTATGGCTACACCTTC. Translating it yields CASSPRLDSLSNYGYTF.

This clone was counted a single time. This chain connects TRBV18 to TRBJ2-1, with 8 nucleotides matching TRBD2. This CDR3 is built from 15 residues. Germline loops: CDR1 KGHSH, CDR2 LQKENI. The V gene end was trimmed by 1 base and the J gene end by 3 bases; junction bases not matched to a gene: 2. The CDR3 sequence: CASSPRLAIYNEQFF. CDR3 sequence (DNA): TGTGCCAGCTCACCACGACTAGCGATCTACAATGAGCAGTTCTTC. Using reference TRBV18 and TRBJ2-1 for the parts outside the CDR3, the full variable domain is NAGVMQNPRHLVRRRGQEARLRCSPMKGHSHVYWYRQLPEEGLKFMVYLQKENIIDESGMPKERFSAEFPKEGPSILRIQQVVRGDSAAYFCASSPRLAIYNEQFFGPGTRLTVL.

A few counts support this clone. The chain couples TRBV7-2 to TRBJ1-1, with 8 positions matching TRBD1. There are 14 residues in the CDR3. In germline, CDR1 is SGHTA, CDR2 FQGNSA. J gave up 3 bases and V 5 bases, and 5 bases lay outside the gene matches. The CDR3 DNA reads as TGTGCCAGCAGCAACACAGGGGGGCACACTGAAGCTTTCTTT. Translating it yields CASSNTGGHTEAFF.

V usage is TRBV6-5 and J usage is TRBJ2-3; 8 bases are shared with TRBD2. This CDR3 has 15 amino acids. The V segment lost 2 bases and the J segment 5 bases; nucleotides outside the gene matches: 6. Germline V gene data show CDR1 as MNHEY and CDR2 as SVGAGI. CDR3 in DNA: TGTGCCAGCAGTTACGGAGCGGGGGTGGTAGATACGCAGTATTTT. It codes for CASSYGAGVVDTQYF.

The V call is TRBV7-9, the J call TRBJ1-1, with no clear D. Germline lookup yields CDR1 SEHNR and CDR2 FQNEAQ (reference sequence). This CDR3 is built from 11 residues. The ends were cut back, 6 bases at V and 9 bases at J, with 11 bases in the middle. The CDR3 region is CASRRTGQAFF. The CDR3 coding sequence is TGTGCCAGCAGGCGGACCGGCCAAGCTTTCTTT. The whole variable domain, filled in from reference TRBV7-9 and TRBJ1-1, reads DTGVSQNPRHKITKRGQNVTFRCDPISEHNRLYWYRQTLGQGPEFLTYFQNEAQLEKSRLLSDRFSAERPKGSFSTLEIQRTEQGDSAMYLCASRRTGQAFFGQGTRLTVV.

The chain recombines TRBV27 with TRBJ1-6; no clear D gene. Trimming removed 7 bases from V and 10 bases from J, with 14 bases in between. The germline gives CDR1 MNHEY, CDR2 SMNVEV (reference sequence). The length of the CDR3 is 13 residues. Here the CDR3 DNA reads TGTGCCAGCACCCGAACCGTTTTCTCACCCCTCCACTTT. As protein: CASTRTVFSPLHF.

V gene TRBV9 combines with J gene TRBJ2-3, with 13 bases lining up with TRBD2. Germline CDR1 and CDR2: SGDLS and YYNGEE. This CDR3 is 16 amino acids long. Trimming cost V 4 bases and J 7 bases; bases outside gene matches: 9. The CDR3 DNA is TGTGCCAGCAGCCTGGGGACTAGCGGGGAAGTCTATACGCAGTATTTT. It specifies CASSLGTSGEVYTQYF.

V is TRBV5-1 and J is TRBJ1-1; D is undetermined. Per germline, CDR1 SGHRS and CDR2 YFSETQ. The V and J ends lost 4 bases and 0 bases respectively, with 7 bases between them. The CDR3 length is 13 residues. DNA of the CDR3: TGCGCCAGCAGCGCTCTCATGAACACTGAAGCTTTCTTT. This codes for CASSALMNTEAFF.

The CDR3 sequence is CASRHRGQGDEQYF. The DNA for the CDR3 is TGTGCCAGCAGACATAGAGGACAGGGCGACGAGCAGTACTTC. The V call is TRBV7-2, the J call TRBJ2-7, with TRBD1 matching over 8 bases. This CDR3 comprises 14 residues. Germline CDR1 and CDR2: SGHTA and FQGNSA. V shed 6 bases and J 5 bases; nucleotides not matched to a gene: 9.